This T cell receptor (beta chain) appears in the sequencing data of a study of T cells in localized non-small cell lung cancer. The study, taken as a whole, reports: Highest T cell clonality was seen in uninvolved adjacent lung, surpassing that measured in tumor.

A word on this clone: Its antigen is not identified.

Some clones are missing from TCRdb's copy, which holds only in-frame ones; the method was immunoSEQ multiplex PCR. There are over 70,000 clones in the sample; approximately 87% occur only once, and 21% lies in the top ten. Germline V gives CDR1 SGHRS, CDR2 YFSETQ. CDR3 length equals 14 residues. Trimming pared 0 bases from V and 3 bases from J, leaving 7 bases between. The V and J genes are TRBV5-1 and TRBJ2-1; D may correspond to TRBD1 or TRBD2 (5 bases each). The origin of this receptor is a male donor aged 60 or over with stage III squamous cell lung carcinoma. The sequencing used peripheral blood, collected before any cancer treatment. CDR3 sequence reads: CASSLEGSYNEQFF. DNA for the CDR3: TGCGCCAGCAGCTTGGAGGGGAGCTACAATGAGCAGTTCTTC.